This T cell receptor (beta chain) was recovered during a study of cytomegalovirus exposure and HLA in healthy donors. With 60 Vbeta and 13 Jbeta primers, the PCR was carried out. Using immunoSEQ multiplex PCR, the repertoire was profiled, and TCRdb retains in-frame clones only, with some absent. This sample's clone table lists some 130,000 clones. Trimming removed 7 bases at V and 5 bases at J, with 21 bases between. CDR1 and CDR2 (germline): MNHNY, SVGAGI (reference sequence). CDR3 length equals 15 residues. Findings and caveats of the study: There were a few CMV-associated chains whose specificity for CMV antigens was confirmed in vitro. For cytomegalovirus status, the classifier reportedly gave diagnoses with high specificity and sensitivity. Later findings reportedly placed an Asian-associated ancestry cluster below the roughly 690-donor mean for N-insertions. A highly shared variant cluster was judged a likely technical artifact.

Turning to this clone: Its antigen is not identified.

Input material: PBMCs. This chain uses TRBV6-6 with TRBJ2-7, with D perhaps TRBD1 (5 bases). The sequence came from a woman aged 40 to 55 in good health and CMV-seronegative. The CDR3 is CASTTRQPGQDEQYF. The DNA of the CDR3 is TGTGCCAGCACTACCCGACAGCCAGGGCAGGACGAGCAGTACTTC.